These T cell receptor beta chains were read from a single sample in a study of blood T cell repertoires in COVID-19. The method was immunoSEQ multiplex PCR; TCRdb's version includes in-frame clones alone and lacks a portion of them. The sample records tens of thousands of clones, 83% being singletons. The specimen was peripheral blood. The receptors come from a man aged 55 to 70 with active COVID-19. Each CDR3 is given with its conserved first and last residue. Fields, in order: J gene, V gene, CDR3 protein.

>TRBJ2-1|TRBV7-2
CASSSYSDPSYNEQFF
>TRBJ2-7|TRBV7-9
CASSPPGEIREQYF
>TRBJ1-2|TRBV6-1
CASSEGGNRVYGYTF
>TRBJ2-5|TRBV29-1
CSVEGLGGGETQYF
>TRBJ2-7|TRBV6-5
CASSYGGWDRTYEQYF
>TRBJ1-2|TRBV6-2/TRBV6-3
CASSYWATGRDGYTF
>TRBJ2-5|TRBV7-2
CASSLIPSSGTQYF
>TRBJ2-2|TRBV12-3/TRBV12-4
CASSGPNTGELFF
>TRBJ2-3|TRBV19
CASSIGSGGATDTQYF
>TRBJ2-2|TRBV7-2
CASSLAGGGTGELFF
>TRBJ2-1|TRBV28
CASSFPTGGRNEQFF
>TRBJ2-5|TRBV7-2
CASSKMWQSVKETQYF
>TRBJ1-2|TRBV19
CASSMTGAANYGYTF
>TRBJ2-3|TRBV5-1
CASSSGTSGGAFTDTQYF
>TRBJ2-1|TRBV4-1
CASSLGGGGGRDEQFF
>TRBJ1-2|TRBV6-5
CASSYRENRVNYGYTF
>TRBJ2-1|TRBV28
CASSLGGYYNEQFF
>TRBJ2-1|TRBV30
CAWAGLAGNEQFF
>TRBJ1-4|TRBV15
CATSRDPPLGQGNEKLFF
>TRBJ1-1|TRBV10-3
CAIRGPMNTEAFF
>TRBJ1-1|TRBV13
CASSLVVGPRPTEAFF
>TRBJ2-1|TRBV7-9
CASSLVVSDEQFF
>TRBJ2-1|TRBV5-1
CASNQNSPSYNEQFF
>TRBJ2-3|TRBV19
CASALRASGSTDTQYF
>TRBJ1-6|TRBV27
CASSLTGIGNSPLHF
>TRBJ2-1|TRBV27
CASSPGTSGKYGNEQFF
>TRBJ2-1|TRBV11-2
CASTRVFGTAQYNEQFF
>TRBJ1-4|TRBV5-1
CASSPGTGEKRGEKLFF
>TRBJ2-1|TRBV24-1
CATSAARGVYNEQFF
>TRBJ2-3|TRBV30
CAWSSLGGGGTDTQYF
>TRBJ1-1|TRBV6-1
CASSETQGQNTEAFF
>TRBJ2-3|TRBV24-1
CATSDLGGSGTQYF
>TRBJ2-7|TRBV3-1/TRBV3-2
CASPRPGGYEQYF
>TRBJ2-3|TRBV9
CASNQAGGRTDTQYF
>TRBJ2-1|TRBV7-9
CASSLAGLVNEQFF
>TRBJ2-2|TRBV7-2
CASSLGGMNTGELFF
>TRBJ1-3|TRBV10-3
CAISTSGRARNTIYF
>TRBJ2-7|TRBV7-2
CASSPRTGPYEQYF
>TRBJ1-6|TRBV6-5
CASSYDGPGSPLHF
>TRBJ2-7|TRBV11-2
CASSLVPGAGYEQYF
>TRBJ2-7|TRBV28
CASSSPRGQGSGEQYF
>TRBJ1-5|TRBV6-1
CASSELVNQPQHF
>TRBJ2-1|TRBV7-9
CASSTSDSSRQFF
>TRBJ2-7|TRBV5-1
CASSYLGRGGYYEQYF
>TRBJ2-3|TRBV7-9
CASSLLDSTDTQYF
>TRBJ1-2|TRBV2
CASRIDSRDGYTF
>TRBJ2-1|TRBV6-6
CASIVGWGELKNEQFF
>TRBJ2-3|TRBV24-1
CATKGAGFTDTQYF
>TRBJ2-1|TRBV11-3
CASSQTSGSYNEQFF
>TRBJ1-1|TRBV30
CAWSAGLTMNTEAFF
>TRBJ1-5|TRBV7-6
CASSLGGSQYQPQHF
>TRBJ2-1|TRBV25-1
CASSERIGQGGRSEQFF
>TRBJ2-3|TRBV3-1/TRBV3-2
CASSQAGGGDTQYF
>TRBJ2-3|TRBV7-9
CASSLVRGHADTQYF
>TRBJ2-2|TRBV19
CASSTGTSSGELFF